This T cell receptor (beta chain) comes out of a study of CD8+ T cells in alopecia areata. The sample holds one count of this clone. Extracted RNA was reverse transcribed, and the resulting cDNA served as sequencing template. The table came from immunoSEQ multiplex PCR; TCRdb's copy has only in-frame clones and leaves some out. The table shows roughly 150,000 clones, with about 60% occurring only once. V gave up 8 bases and J gave up 5 bases, with 19 bases separating them. The CDR3 consists of 15 residues. Germline V gene data show CDR1 as MGHRA and CDR2 as YSYEKL. J is TRBJ2-1 and V is TRBV4-1, with D perhaps matching TRBD2 (6 bases). The receptor comes from a human donor in good health. The sequenced sample was CD4+ T cells sorted from blood. CDR3: CASRGVGGMHNEQFF. CDR3 in DNA: TGCGCCAGCCGGGGTGTAGGCGGGATGCACAATGAGCAGTTCTTC.